This T cell receptor (beta chain) was documented in a study of T cell clonality in common variable immunodeficiency. General study points: T cell subpopulation sequencing would be needed to explain CVID clonality. Fewer TCRbeta clones were shared among CVID subjects than controls. CVID patient heterogeneity limited repertoire-clinical complication correlations.

The protocol was immunoSEQ multiplex PCR, while the TCRdb copy is restricted to in-frame clones and leaves out a portion. The sample has approximately 56,000 clones, none seen only once. In its sample, this clone was seen many times. Its antigen is currently unknown. The read ends 3 residues early relative to the CDR3; the germline J gene fills the gap. With 5 bases removed from V and 0 bases from J, the gap between germline ends came to 17 bases. The CDR3 extends over 17 amino acids. The germline CDR1 and CDR2 sequences are KGHSH and LQKENI. Both groups were predominantly of Caucasian heritage. The clonotype was recovered from a person aged 18 to 75 in good health. The chain couples TRBV18 to TRBJ2-1; D possibly corresponds to TRBD1 (5 bases). Specimen: peripheral blood mononuclear cells. Incomplete CDR3 DNA: TGTGCCAGCTCAGAAAAGGGGCCCCAACGCTCCTACAATGAG. Amino acids: CASSEKGPQRSYNE. The entire CDR3 reads CASSEKGPQRSYNEQFF.